This is a list of T cell receptor beta chains from one sample in a study of blood T cell repertoires in COVID-19. Libraries were prepared by immunoSEQ multiplex PCR; TCRdb keeps only in-frame clonotypes and omits some of them. This table holds approximately 140,000 clones, about 87% found once. Source material: peripheral blood. All receptors come from a human donor with COVID-19, enrolled during active disease. The donor label of this sample is uncertain. The CDR3 runs from the conserved cysteine through the conserved F or W. Fields, in order: CDR3 length, J gene, clone size, V gene, D gene, CDR3 DNA, CDR3 protein. The D gene is left open where the match is weak. The size field is filled for only some rows; it gives once, few, many or a size class.

>14|TRBJ2-1|once|TRBV10-3|TRBD2
TGTGCCATCCAACTGTCTAGCGGGGGCAATGAGCAGTTCTTC
CAIQLSSGGNEQFF
>12|TRBJ2-1|.|TRBV2|.
TGTGCCAGCAGTGTGCGGGGTTATGAGCAGTTCTTC
CASSVRGYEQFF
>14|TRBJ2-3|.|TRBV24-1|TRBD1
TGTGCCACCAGTCCGGGACAGGGCACAGATACGCAGTATTTT
CATSPGQGTDTQYF
>18|TRBJ2-4|.|TRBV6-6|TRBD1
TGTGCCAGCAGTCCGGGACAGGGGCCCCGTCGGGCCAAAAACATTCAGTACTTC
CASSPGQGPRRAKNIQYF
>14|TRBJ1-2|.|TRBV5-6|.
TGTGCCAGCAGCCTACTGACACTAGACTATGGCTACACCTTC
CASSLLTLDYGYTF
>14|TRBJ2-3|.|TRBV6-5|.
TGTGCCAGCGTTACGGGGTTTACCACAGATACGCAGTATTTT
CASVTGFTTDTQYF
>14|TRBJ1-3|.|TRBV6-6|.
TGTGCCAGCAGTACCCTACAGGGAAGAAACACCATATATTTT
CASSTLQGRNTIYF
>14|TRBJ2-1|.|TRBV5-1|.
TGCGCCAGCAGCCTAATTCCCGACTACAATGAGCAGTTCTTC
CASSLIPDYNEQFF
>13|TRBJ1-1|few|TRBV5-4|.
TGTGCCAGCAGCTTGGACAGGGAGTCTGAAGCTTTCTTT
CASSLDRESEAFF
>15|TRBJ2-5|.|TRBV7-2|TRBD2
TGTGCCAGCAGCTTTCAAGCGGGGGGTCAAGAGACCCAGTACTTC
CASSFQAGGQETQYF
>12|TRBJ1-4|few|TRBV27|.
TGTGCCAGCAGTTTGGAGGGAGGGAAACTGTTTTTT
CASSLEGGKLFF
>18|TRBJ2-5|.|TRBV25-1|TRBD1
TGTGCCAGCAGTGAAGACAGGGCGGGCTTTAGGGGGTCAGAGACCCAGTACTTC
CASSEDRAGFRGSETQYF
>17|TRBJ1-5|.|TRBV7-9|TRBD1
TGTGCCAGCAGCTTAGTAGGGACAGGTATCGGTAATCAGCCCCAGCATTTT
CASSLVGTGIGNQPQHF
>15|TRBJ1-3|once|TRBV28|.
TGTGCCAGCAGTTTGGCCGGGTTATCTGGAAACACCATATATTTT
CASSLAGLSGNTIYF
>14|TRBJ1-1|.|TRBV2|.
TGTGCCAGCAGTGACTTAGGACGGGGAAGGGGGGCTTTCTTT
CASSDLGRGRGAFF
>16|TRBJ1-2|.|TRBV5-1|.
TGCGCCAGCAGCCCTGGACAGCTCGGGGCTAACTATGGCTACACCTTC
CASSPGQLGANYGYTF
>15|TRBJ1-6|.|TRBV5-4|TRBD1
TGTGCCAGCAGCTCTTCGACAGGGGCGAATTCACCCCTCCACTTT
CASSSSTGANSPLHF
>17|TRBJ2-2|.|TRBV4-2|.
TGTGCCAGCAGTATCGGACAGCATGGGGCGAACACCGGGGAGCTGTTTTTT
CASSIGQHGANTGELFF
>15|TRBJ1-1|.|TRBV18|.
TGTGCCAGCTCCAATAGGGCGGGAGAGGGCACTGAAGCTTTCTTT
CASSNRAGEGTEAFF
>20|TRBJ1-3|.|TRBV5-1|.
TGCGCCAGCAGCTTGGAGATTTTCAGACAGCCCCCCGACTCTGGAAACACCATATATTTT
CASSLEIFRQPPDSGNTIYF
>13|TRBJ1-1|.|TRBV19|.
TGTGCCAGTAGGGGCAGCTCGAACACTGAAGCTTTCTTT
CASRGSSNTEAFF
>18|TRBJ1-2|once|TRBV15|.
TGTGCCACCAGCAGAGGAGGTTGGGAGGGGGGAACTACCTATGGCTACACCTTC
CATSRGGWEGGTTYGYTF
>13|TRBJ1-1|few|TRBV18|.
TGTGCCAGCTCACGGGGCAGTGGGTCTGAAGCTTTCTTT
CASSRGSGSEAFF
>13|TRBJ1-5|.|TRBV19|.
TGTGCCAGTAGTGAGACAGCTAATCAGCCCCAGCATTTT
CASSETANQPQHF
>16|TRBJ1-6|.|TRBV5-1|TRBD1
TGCGCCAGCAGCACTGACTGGACAGGGTTGGGCTCACCCCTCCACTTT
CASSTDWTGLGSPLHF
>18|TRBJ2-1|.|TRBV29-1|TRBD1
TGCAGCCTAATGAGGGGGACAGGGGGCCGAACCTCCTACAATGAGCAGTTCTTC
CSLMRGTGGRTSYNEQFF
>10|TRBJ1-1|.|TRBV5-1|.
TGCGCCAGCGGGGAGGACCAAGCTTTCTTT
CASGEDQAFF
>14|TRBJ2-7|few|TRBV7-8|.
TGTGCCAGCAGCTTAGACCAGGGGAGCTACGAGCAGTACTTC
CASSLDQGSYEQYF
>18|TRBJ2-7|once|TRBV15|TRBD1
TGTGCCACCAGCAGCCTACCCCAAAGAGAACAGGGGGCTTACGAGCAGTACTTC
CATSSLPQREQGAYEQYF
>13|TRBJ1-1|.|TRBV12-3/TRBV12-4|.
TGTGCCAGCAGGGGGGCGGGGAACACTGAAGCTTTCTTT
CASRGAGNTEAFF
>15|TRBJ2-1|.|TRBV27|TRBD1
TGTGCCAGCAGAGCCCGGGACAGGGGGGGGCATGAGCAGTTCTTC
CASRARDRGGHEQFF
>15|TRBJ1-1|.|TRBV11-2|TRBD1
TGTGCCAGCAGTATCCAGGGGGCGCAAAACACTGAAGCTTTCTTT
CASSIQGAQNTEAFF